This record concerns one T cell receptor (beta chain) sequence. No antigen is known for it. The source of the sample is a study of T cells in Graves' hyperthyroidism and ophthalmopathy. Study conclusions and caveats: Most clonotypes that expanded in the thyroid above 0.001 also showed up in blood.

CDR3 length: 17 residues. CDR1 and CDR2 from the germline V gene are LNHDA and SQIVND (reference sequence). Trimming at V came to 3 bases and at J to 1 base, leaving 11 bases not matched to a gene. Template material for amplifying TCR beta CDR3 regions consisted of RNA transcripts. TCR CDR3 regions were first amplified by RT-PCR with HTBI primers. TCRdb reprocessed the multiplex PCR reads via MiXCR and lists one record per CDR3 protein. This sample has over 700,000 distinct CDR3 sequences, with over 35% found just once. The chain employs TRBV19 and TRBJ1-2, with 7 bases lining up with TRBD1. The sample comprised blood. The receptor was isolated from a woman aged 40 to 50 with Graves' hyperthyroidism. CDR3 sequence reads: CASSMGLEGTVNYGYTF. DNA of the CDR3: TGTGCCAGTAGTATGGGGCTAGAGGGGACAGTTAACTATGGCTACACCTTC.